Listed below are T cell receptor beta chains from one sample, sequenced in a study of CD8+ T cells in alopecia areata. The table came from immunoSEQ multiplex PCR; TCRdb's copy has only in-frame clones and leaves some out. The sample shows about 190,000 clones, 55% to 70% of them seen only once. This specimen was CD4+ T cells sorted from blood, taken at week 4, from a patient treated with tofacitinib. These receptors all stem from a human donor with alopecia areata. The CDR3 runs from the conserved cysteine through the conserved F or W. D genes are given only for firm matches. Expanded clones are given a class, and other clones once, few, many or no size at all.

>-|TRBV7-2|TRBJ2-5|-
CASSPGVDQETQYF
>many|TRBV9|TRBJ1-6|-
CASSVAWGLNSPLHF
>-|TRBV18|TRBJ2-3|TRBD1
CASSPLTGRTDTQYF
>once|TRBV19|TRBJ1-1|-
CASSPDTRLREAFF
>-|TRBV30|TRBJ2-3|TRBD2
CANGGAGTSTDTQYF
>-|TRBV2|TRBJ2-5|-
CASTRRTEETQYF
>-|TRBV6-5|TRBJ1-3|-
CASSSLGGAGNTIYF
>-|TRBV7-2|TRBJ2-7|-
CASSLGRQPYEQYF
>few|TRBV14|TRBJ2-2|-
CASSRLSGGTNTGELFF
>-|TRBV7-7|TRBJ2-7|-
CASSLGWGREQYF
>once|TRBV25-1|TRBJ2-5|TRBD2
CASSDSGGIQETQYF
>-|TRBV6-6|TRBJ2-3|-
CASSARGFSTDTQYF
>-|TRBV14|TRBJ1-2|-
CASSQQGGYTF
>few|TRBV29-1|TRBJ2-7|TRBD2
CSVADRGGEQYF
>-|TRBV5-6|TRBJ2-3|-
CASSLGPTDTQYF
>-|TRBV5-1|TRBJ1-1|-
CASSTDGQDYTEAFF
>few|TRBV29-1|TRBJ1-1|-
CSVEDRLGGAFF
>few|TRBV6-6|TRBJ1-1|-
CASSDGGGAEAFF
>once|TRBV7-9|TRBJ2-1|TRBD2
CASSLGGGAFSSYNEQFF
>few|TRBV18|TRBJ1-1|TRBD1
CASSRGALTLNTEAFF
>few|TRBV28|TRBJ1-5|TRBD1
CASREGQNNQPQHF
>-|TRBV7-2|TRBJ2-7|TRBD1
CASSLTGAVHEQYF
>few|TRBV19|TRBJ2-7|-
CASSTGRSYEQYF
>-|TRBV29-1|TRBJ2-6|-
CSVGTASGANVLTF
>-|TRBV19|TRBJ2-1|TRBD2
CASSPPLAGGPYNEQFF
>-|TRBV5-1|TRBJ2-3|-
CASSFQGGDTQYF
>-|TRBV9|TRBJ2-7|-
CASSQHSGRDEQYF
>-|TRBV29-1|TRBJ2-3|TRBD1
CSANRGPADTQYF
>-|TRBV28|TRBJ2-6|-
CASSLPGAGANVLTF
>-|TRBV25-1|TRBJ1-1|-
CASSVNREGGGGGTEAFF
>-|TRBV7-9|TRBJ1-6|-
CASSLDPGTSPLHF
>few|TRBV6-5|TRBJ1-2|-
CASSLTRGFPIGGYTF
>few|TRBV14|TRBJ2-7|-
CASSQDMTASSYEQYF
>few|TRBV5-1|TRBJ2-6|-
CASSFFGGANVLTF
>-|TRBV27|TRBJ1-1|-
CASSSPQGYTEAFF
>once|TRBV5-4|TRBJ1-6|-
CASSLSQQGNSPLHF
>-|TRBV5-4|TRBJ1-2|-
CASSEQGSYGYTF
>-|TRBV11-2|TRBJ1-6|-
CASRTVINSPLHF
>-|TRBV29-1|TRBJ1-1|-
CSVEKGVLRNTEAFF
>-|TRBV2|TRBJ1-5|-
CASFREWNQPQHF
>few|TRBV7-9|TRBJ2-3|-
CASSLEDTQYF
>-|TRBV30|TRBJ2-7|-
CAWSVGGYEQYF